A single sample is the source of the 4 T cell receptor beta chains below, sequenced in a study of blood T cell repertoires in COVID-19 (dated by TCRdb to 2020 to 2022). Library preparation employed the immunoSEQ multiplex PCR assay. TCRdb provides this immuneACCESS table in a form limited to in-frame rearrangements. Some clones are lacking; in checked studies, under half of them reflect an unresolved V gene, and why the rest are absent is not known. This sample holds under 200,000 clones; roughly 85% were observed only once. The top ten constitute 3.5% to 5% of the sample. Sequencing was done on a sample of PBMCs or T cells enriched from blood (not recorded which). These receptors all come from a woman aged 45-65 years who had recovered from COVID-19.

This clone was recorded only once. The CDR3 is CASSVVAGAQETQYF. CDR3 nucleotides: TGTGCCAGCAGTGTCGTAGCGGGAGCGCAAGAGACCCAGTACTTC. The V call is TRBV6-4, the J call TRBJ2-5, with 9 bases aligning to TRBD2. The CDR3 is made up of 15 amino acids. V lost 4 bases and J lost 2; bases outside the gene matches: 5. Germline V gene sequence: CDR1 MRHNA, CDR2 SNTAGT.

The chain is built from TRBV25-1 and TRBJ1-2; D is perhaps TRBD1 (6 bases). The CDR3 covers 13 residues. The V end was cut by 2 bases, the J end by 4 bases, with 8 bases between. The germline V gene has CDR1 MGHDK and CDR2 SYGVNS. The chain's CDR3 is CASSEGQRYGYTF. In nucleotides, the CDR3 is TGTGCCAGCAGTGAAGGACAGCGCTATGGCTACACCTTC.

Note on this clone: The sample has other DNA sequences that encode this CDR3 too. The gene calls are TRBV5-4 and TRBJ2-5; TRBD1 aligns across 9 bases. This CDR3 comprises 14 residues. Germline V gene sequence: CDR1 SGHNT, CDR2 YYREEE (reference sequence). The V and J ends lost 2 bases and 4 bases, in that order; junction bases with no gene match: 3. The CDR3 sequence: CASSLQGAGETQYF. The DNA of the CDR3 is TGTGCCAGCAGCTTACAGGGGGCCGGAGAGACCCAGTACTTC.

As concerns this clone: In the same sample, other DNA sequences code for this CDR3. The rearrangement joins TRBV18 to TRBJ1-1; D perhaps matches TRBD1 (6 bases). CDR1 and CDR2 (germline): KGHSH, LQKENI. This CDR3 is built from 12 residues. Between the trimmed V and J ends, which lost 3 bases and 7 bases, there was a span of 9 bases. CDR3 DNA sequence: TGTGCCAGCTCACCCCCCAGGGGTGAAGCTTTCTTT. As protein: CASSPPRGEAFF.